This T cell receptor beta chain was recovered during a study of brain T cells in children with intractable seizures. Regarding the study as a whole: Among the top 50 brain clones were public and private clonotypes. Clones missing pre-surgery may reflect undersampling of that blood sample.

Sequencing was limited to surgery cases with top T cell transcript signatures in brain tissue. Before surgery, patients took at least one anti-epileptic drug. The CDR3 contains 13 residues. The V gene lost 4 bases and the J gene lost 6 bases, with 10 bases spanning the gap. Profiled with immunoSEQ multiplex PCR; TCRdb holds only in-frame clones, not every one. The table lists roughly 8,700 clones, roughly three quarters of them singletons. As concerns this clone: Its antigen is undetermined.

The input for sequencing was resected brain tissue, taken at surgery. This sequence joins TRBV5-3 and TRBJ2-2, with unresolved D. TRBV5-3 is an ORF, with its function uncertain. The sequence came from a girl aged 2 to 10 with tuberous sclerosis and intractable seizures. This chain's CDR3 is CARSPRHAGELFF. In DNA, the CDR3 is TGTGCCAGAAGCCCAAGACATGCCGGGGAGCTGTTTTTT.